This record looks at one TCR beta chain sequence and its context. Its antigen is currently not known. Base qualities are missing; no much larger clone stands one base away. In the paper's terms, the treatment or condition label means: around 19 received Ad26.COV2.S at low or high dose, single or two shots; several received placebo; per-sample allocation not given. Repertoires of vaccine and placebo recipients were sequenced from samples collected on day 63 after the first injection. In Cohort 1b, 20 to 25 adults aged 18-55 years were enrolled at a single site in Boston, USA, between 29 July and 7 August 2020. Ad26.COV2.S was a replication-incompetent adenovirus type 26 vector that expressed a prefusion-stabilized SARS-CoV-2 spike protein derived from the original Wuhan strain. The sample originates from a study of Ad26.COV2.S vaccination and SARS-CoV-2 variants (dated by TCRdb to the early 2020s). Describing the broader study: Vaccine-arm donors came from COV1001, a multicentre, randomized, double-blind, placebo-controlled phase I-IIa trial of Ad26.COV2.S in healthy adults. Dosing of Ad26.COV2.S was intramuscular, at either 5x10^10 or 1x10^11 viral particles, delivered as one shot or as two shots spaced 56 days apart. TCRbeta repertoire sequencing was used to assess the specificity and breadth of SARS-CoV-2-reactive T cell receptors after Ad26.COV2.S vaccination. The TCR-sequenced set comprised about 32 samples: around 20 Ad26.COV2.S vaccine recipients, 5 placebo recipients and 8 SARS-CoV-2 convalescent individuals. Trial participants were randomized into five groups of five: low-dose or high-dose Ad26.COV2.S given once or twice, or placebo on both occasions. Investigators did not know the trial group allocation while performing experiments and assessing outcomes. Summary of the overall study and its limitations: Vaccine and placebo recipients had similar non-spike TCR breadth, a finding consistent with the vaccine containing only spike. According to the authors, total T cell responses may have been underestimated by the TCR breadth and depth analyses. Substantial breadth of spike-specific CD8+ and CD4+ T cell responses was reported after vaccination. Spike-specific TCR breadth was higher in Ad26.COV2.S recipients than in placebo recipients (P = 0.0014). The study was not powered to compare responses between vaccine doses or regimens.

Unmatched junction bases come to 9, with V trimmed by 6 bases and J by 2 bases. CDR1 and CDR2 are read off the germline V gene as LGHNA and YNFKEQ. The CDR3 numbers 16 residues from cysteine through phenylalanine. Only the CDR3 region is kept as DNA, spanning 48 bases read in frame from base 1. The immunoSEQ Assay was the method used to sequence TCRbeta CDR3 regions. After extraction, genomic DNA underwent amplification by bias-controlled multiplex PCR, followed by high-throughput sequencing. The study's processing was this. To quantify the absolute abundance of every unique TCRbeta CDR3 region, sequences were collapsed and filtered. T cell fraction was estimated by normalizing TCRbeta template counts to usable DNA, which was measured by amplifying reference genes present in all nucleated cells. Repertoire TCRs were annotated as SARS-CoV-2-specific when V gene, CDR3 amino acid sequence and J gene were exactly matched to a known reactive TCR set. The reference SARS-CoV-2 TCR set came from MIRA and was filtered for enrichment in COVID-19-positive ImmuneCODE repertoires, removing public or cross-reactive TCRs. Using the MIRA antigens, annotated TCRs were further analysed by specific ORF or by position within an ORF. Breadth was defined as the number of annotated unique rearrangements divided by the total number of unique productive rearrangements, and depth was defined as the summed frequency of the annotated unique rearrangements. Two-sided Wilcoxon rank-sum tests were used to compare TCR breadth between groups. The immuneACCESS repertoire file appears here via TCRdb, limited to in-frame rearrangements. These files lack a portion of the clones; in checked studies, under half of the deficit traces to unresolved V genes, and the cause of the others is not known. The DNA gave D and trimming, while V, J and clone size come from that table. The sample contains approximately 460,000 clones, 80% to 90% of them found a single time. Of the sample, over 1.5% is held by the ten largest clones.

The receptor comes from a person between 18 and 60 years old who received the Ad26.COV2.S COVID-19 vaccine or a placebo. In this chain, TRBV4-2 is recombined with TRBJ1-3, with 8 central nucleotides matching TRBD1. The material sequenced was peripheral blood, taken in a trial of Ad26.COV2.S vaccine versus placebo. The CDR3 reads CASSTGQGGPGNTIYF. The DNA sequence is as follows: TGTGCCAGCAGTACCGGACAGGGAGGTCCTGGAAACACCATATATTTT.